This T cell receptor beta chain was sequenced in a study of T cell changes during pregnancy in multiple sclerosis (dated by TCRdb to about 2019). For the study in its entirety: Changes in the T cell repertoire over the course of pregnancy were examined in this study in women with multiple sclerosis.

As regards this clone: Its antigen target is currently unknown. Base-call qualities are not available, and no considerably larger clone is one nucleotide away.

V is clipped by 3 bases and J by 5 bases, and the sequence between their germline boundaries is 8 bases long. According to the germline V gene (reference sequence), CDR1 reads WNHNN and CDR2 reads SYGVQD. The CDR3 starts with the cysteine, ends with the phenylalanine, and has 13 residues. Only the CDR3 region is kept as DNA, spanning 39 bases read in frame from base 1. Library generation was performed with the immunoSEQ multiplex PCR assay. The table comes from immuneACCESS by way of TCRdb, which keeps in-frame sequences with V and J called. Part of the clones is missing from these tables; in studies checked, under half for an unresolved V gene and the rest for unknown reasons. Here the sample has around 39,000 clones; 88% occur a single time. The top ten hold less than 1.5% of the sample.

This clonotype was obtained from a female donor with multiple sclerosis, enrolled in a pregnancy study. The sequencing here drew on CD4+ T cells from peripheral blood mononuclear cells, taken before pregnancy. The chain joins TRBV10-1 to TRBJ2-1; TRBD2 is perhaps the D gene, given 6 matching bases. For the CDR3, the sequence is CASSESGDNEQFF. DNA sequence: TGCGCCAGCAGTGAATCGGGGGACAATGAGCAGTTCTTC.